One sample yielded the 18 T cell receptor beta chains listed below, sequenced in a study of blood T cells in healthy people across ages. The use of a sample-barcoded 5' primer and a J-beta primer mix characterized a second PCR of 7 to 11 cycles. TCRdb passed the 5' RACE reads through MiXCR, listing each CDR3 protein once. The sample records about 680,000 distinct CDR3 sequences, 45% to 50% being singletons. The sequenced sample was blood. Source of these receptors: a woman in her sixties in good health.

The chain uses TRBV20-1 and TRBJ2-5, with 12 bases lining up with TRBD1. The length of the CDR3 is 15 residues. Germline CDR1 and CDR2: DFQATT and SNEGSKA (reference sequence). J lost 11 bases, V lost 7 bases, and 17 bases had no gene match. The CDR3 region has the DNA TGCAGTGTTAAGCTCCGGGACAGGGGGCAATTTGAGCAGTACTTC. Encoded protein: CSVKLRDRGQFEQYF.

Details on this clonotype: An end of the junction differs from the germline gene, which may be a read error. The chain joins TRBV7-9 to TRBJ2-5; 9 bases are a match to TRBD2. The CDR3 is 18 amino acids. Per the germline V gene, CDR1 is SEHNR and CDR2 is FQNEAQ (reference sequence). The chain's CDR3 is CASSFLGVAGDSSEIQYF. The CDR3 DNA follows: TGTGCCAGCAGCTTTTTGGGAGTAGCGGGAGATTCTTCTGAGATCCAGTACTTC. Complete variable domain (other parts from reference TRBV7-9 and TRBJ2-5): DTGVSQNPRHKITKRGQNVTFRCDPISEHNRLYWYRQTLGQGPEFLTYFQNEAQLEKSRLLSDRFSAERPKGSFSTLEIQRTEQGDSAMYLCASSFLGVAGDSSEIQYFGPGTRLLVL.

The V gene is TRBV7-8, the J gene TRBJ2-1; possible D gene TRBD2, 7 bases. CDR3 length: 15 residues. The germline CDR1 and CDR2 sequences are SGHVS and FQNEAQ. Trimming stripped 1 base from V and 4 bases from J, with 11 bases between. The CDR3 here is CASSLGRGQYNEQFF. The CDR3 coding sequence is TGTGCCAGCAGCTTAGGGCGGGGGCAATACAATGAGCAGTTCTTC.

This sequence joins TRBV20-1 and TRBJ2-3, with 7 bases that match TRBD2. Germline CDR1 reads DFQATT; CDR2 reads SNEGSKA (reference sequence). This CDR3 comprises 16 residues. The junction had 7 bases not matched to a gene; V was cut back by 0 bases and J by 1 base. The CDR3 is CSARDVAGARTDTQYF. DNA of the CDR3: TGCAGTGCTAGAGATGTGGCGGGAGCCCGCACAGATACGCAGTATTTT.

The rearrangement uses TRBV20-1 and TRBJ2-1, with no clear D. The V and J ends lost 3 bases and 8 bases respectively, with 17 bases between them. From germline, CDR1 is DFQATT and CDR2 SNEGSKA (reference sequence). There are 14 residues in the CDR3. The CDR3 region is CSASARRDSHEQFF. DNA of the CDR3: TGCAGTGCTAGCGCGCGGAGAGATTCGCATGAGCAGTTCTTC.

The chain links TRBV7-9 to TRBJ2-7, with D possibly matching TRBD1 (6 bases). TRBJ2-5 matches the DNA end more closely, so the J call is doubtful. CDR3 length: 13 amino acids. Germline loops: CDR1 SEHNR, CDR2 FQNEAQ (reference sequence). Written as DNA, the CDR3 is TGTGCCAGCGCTCTAGCAGAACAGGGGACCCAGTACTTC. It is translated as CASALAEQGTQYF.

CDR3 residues: CASSALVPYNEQFF. CDR3 DNA sequence: TGTGCCAGCAGCGCGCTAGTGCCCTACAATGAGCAGTTCTTC. The chain joins TRBV9 to TRBJ2-1; D is unclear. V was clipped by 3 bases and J by 2 bases, with 9 bases between them. The CDR3 runs to 14 residues. CDR1 and CDR2 from the germline V gene are SGDLS and YYNGEE.

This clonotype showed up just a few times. CDR3 protein: CASSLEGTNEKLFF. Written as DNA, the CDR3 is TGTGCCAGCAGCTTGGAGGGGACTAATGAAAAACTGTTTTTT. This chain connects TRBV5-4 to TRBJ1-4; the D gene is possibly TRBD1 (5 bases). The V end was cut by 0 bases, the J end by 2 bases, with 5 bases between. Germline CDR1 SGHNT, CDR2 YYREEE (reference sequence). CDR3 length equals 14 residues.

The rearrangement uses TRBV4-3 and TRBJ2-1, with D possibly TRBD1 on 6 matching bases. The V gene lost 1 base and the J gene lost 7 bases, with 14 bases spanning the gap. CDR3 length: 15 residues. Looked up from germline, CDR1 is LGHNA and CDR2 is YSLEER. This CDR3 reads CASSQASTGKNEQFF. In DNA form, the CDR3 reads TGCGCCAGCAGCCAAGCTTCGACAGGAAAAAATGAGCAGTTCTTC.

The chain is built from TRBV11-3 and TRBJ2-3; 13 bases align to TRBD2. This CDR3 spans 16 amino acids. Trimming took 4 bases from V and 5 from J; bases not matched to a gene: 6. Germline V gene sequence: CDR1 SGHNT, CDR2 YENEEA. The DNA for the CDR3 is TGTGCCAGCAGCTCTGGACTAGCGGGAGTCTTAGATACGCAGTATTTT. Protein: CASSSGLAGVLDTQYF.

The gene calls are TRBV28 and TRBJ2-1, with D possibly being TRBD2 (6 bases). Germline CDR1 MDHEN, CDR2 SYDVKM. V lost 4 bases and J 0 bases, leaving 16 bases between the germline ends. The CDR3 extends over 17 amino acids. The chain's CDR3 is CASSSPSGGISYNEQFF. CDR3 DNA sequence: TGTGCCAGCAGTTCTCCTAGTGGGGGGATCTCCTACAATGAGCAGTTCTTC. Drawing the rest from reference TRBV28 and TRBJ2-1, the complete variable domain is DVKVTQSSRYLVKRTGEKVFLECVQDMDHENMFWYRQDPGLGLRLIYFSYDVKMKEKGDIPEGYSVSREKKERFSLILESASTNQTSMYLCASSSPSGGISYNEQFFGPGTRLTVL.

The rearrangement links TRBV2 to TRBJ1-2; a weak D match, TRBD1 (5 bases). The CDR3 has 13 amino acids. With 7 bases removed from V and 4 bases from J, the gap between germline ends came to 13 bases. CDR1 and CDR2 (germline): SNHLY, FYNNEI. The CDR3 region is CASIPGGPYGYTF. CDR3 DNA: TGTGCCAGCATCCCCGGGGGTCCCTATGGCTACACCTTC.

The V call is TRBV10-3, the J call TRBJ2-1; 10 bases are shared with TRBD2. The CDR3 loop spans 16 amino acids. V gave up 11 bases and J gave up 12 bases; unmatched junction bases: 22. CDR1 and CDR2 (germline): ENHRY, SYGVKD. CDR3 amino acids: CAVSGGLAAHTMVQFF. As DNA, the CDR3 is TGTGCCGTTAGTGGAGGACTAGCGGCCCATACAATGGTGCAGTTCTTC.

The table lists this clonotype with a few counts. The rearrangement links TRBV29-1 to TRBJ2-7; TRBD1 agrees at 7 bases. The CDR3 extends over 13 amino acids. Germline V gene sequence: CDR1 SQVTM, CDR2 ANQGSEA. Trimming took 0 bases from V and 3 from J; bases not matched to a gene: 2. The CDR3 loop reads CSVEDGTDYEQYF. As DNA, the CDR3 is TGCAGCGTTGAAGATGGGACAGACTACGAGCAGTACTTC.

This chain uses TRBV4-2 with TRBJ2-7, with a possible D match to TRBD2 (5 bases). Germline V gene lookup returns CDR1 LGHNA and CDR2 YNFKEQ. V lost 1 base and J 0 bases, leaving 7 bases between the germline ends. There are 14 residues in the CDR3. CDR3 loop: CASSQAGNSYEQYF. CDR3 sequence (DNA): TGTGCCAGCAGCCAAGCCGGGAACTCCTACGAGCAGTACTTC.

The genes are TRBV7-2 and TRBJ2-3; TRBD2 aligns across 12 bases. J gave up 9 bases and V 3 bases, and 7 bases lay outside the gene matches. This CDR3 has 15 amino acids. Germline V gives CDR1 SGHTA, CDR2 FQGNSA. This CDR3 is CASSLETSGSGTQYF. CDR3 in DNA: TGTGCCAGCAGCTTGGAGACTAGCGGGAGTGGAACGCAGTATTTT.

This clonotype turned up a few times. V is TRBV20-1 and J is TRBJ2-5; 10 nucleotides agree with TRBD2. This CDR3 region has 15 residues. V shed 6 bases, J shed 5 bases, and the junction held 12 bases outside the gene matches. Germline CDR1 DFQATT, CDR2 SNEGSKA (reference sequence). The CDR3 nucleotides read TGCAGTGCCCCCGGACTAGCGGAAAAAGGGGAGACCCAGTACTTC. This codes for CSAPGLAEKGETQYF.

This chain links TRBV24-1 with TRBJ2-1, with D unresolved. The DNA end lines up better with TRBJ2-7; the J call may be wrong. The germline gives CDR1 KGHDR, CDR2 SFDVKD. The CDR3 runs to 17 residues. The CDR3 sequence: CATSDPSRASSYNEQYF. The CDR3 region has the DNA TGTGCCACCAGTGACCCCTCTAGGGCAAGCTCCTACAATGAGCAGTACTTC.